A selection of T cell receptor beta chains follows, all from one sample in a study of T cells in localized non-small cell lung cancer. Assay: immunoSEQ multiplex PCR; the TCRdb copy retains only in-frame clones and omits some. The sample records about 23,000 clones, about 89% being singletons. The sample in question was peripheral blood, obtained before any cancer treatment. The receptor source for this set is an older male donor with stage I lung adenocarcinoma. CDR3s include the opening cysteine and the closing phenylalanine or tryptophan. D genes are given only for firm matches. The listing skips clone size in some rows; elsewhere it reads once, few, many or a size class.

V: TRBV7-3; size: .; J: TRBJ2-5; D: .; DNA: TGTGCCAGCAGCTCCGGGCGGGACTTACAAGAGACCCAGTACTTC; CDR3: CASSSGRDLQETQYF
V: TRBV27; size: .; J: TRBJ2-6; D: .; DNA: TGTGCCAGCAGTTTATATGGGGTGGGGGCCAACGTCCTGACTTTC; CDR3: CASSLYGVGANVLTF
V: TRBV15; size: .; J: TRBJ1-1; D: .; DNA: TGTGCCACCAGCACCCTCGGGGACTACCCGAACACTGAAGCTTTCTTT; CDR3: CATSTLGDYPNTEAFF
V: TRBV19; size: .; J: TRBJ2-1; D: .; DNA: TGTGCCAGTAGTATAACCCAAACCTACAATGAGCAGTTCTTC; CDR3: CASSITQTYNEQFF
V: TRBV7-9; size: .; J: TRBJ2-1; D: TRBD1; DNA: TGTGCCAGCAGCGAGGGACAGACATACAATGAGCAGTTCTTC; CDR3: CASSEGQTYNEQFF
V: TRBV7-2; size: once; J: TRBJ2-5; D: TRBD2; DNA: TGTGCCACCACACCTCAGGGAGGGAAGACCCAGTACTTC; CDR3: CATTPQGGKTQYF
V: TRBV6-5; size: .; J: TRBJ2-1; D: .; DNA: TGTGCCAGCAGTTACTCGAATGTATATTCGGATGAGCAGTTCTTC; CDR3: CASSYSNVYSDEQFF
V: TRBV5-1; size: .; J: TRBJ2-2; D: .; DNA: TGCGCCAGCAGGAGGGGGGGCACCGGGGAGCTGTTTTTT; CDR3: CASRRGGTGELFF
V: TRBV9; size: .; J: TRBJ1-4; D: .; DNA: TGTGCCAGCAGCCCCGAGGGGCAGCTCGAAAAACTGTTTTTT; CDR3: CASSPEGQLEKLFF
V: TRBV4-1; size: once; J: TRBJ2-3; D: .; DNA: TGCGCCAGCAGCCAAGAGAGGGAAGCCAGGGCAGATAGCACAGATACGCAGTATTTT; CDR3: CASSQEREARADSTDTQYF
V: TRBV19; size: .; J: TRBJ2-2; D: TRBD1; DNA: TGTGCCAGTAGGCCGTTAGGCGACAGGGGGCGAAACACCGGGGAGCTGTTTTTT; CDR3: CASRPLGDRGRNTGELFF
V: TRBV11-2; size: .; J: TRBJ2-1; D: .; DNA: TGTGCCAGCAGCCCAGGGACCTACAATGAGCAGTTCTTC; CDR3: CASSPGTYNEQFF
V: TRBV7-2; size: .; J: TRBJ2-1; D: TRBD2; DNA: TGTGCCAGCAGCTTAGGTCCCGGGAGGGGATACAATGAGCAGTTCTTC; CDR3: CASSLGPGRGYNEQFF
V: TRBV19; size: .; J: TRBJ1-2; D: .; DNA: TGTGCCAGTAGTATGGCAGGGGCTGGGAACTATGGCTACACCTTC; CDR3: CASSMAGAGNYGYTF
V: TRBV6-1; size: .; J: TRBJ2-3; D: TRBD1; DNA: TGTGCCAGTCGGACAGGGGGCGCGGATACGCAGTATTTT; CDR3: CASRTGGADTQYF
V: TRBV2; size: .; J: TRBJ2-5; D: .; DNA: TGTGCCAGCAGGAAGGGTAGGGCTGAGGGGATCCAGTACTTC; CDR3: CASRKGRAEGIQYF
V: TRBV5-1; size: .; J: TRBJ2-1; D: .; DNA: TGCGCCAGCAGCGCCCAGGGTGCGCGCTCCTACAATGAGCAGTTCTTC; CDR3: CASSAQGARSYNEQFF
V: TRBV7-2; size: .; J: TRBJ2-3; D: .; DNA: TGTGCCAGCAGCGCTTTGGGAGGAAACACAGATACGCAGTATTTT; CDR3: CASSALGGNTDTQYF
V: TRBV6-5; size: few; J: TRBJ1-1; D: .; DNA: TGTGCCAGCAGCCCCCAGCCGCAAGTGGGCACTGAAGCTTTCTTT; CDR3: CASSPQPQVGTEAFF
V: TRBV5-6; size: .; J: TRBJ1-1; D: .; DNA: TGTGCCAGCAGCTCTAGGACAGCTGAAGCTTTCTTT; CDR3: CASSSRTAEAFF
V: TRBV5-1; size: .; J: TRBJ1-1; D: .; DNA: TGCGCCAGCAGCTTGCGTAGGGACACTGAAGCTTTCTTT; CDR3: CASSLRRDTEAFF
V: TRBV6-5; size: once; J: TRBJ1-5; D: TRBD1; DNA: TGTGCCAGCAGACTAGGGGGCAGGGGGGATCAGCCCCAGCATTTT; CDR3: CASRLGGRGDQPQHF